This TCR beta chain was obtained from a study of OX40 agonist ivuxolimab in advanced cancers. The wider study: The patients' treatment was ivuxolimab, an agonistic anti-OX40 (CD134) antibody. Enrolled patients in dose escalation had cancers that were hepatocellular carcinoma, melanoma, renal cell or head and neck cancer.

This CDR3 is 13 amino acids long. Germline assignment: CDR1 SEHNR and CDR2 FQNEAQ (reference sequence). Trimming removed 5 bases from V and 3 bases from J, with 10 bases in between. Using immunoSEQ multiplex PCR, the repertoire was profiled, and TCRdb retains in-frame clones only, with some absent. Among 67,000 or so clones listed, more than 85% were seen once. General study points: Among the lowest peripheral clonal expansion occurred in 0.1-3.0 mg/kg partial responders.

As regards this clone: Its specificity is not known.

This TCR derives from an adult with an advanced solid tumor such as melanoma, head and neck, liver or kidney cancer. This specimen was CD4+ or CD8+ T cells sorted from blood, taken in a trial of the OX40 agonist ivuxolimab. The J gene is TRBJ1-1, the V gene TRBV7-9; D is uncertain. The CDR3 loop reads CASSHSGYTEAFF. The DNA for the CDR3 is TGTGCCAGCAGCCATTCCGGGTACACTGAAGCTTTCTTT. The full variable domain, rest sourced from reference TRBV7-9 and TRBJ1-1, is DTGVSQNPRHKITKRGQNVTFRCDPISEHNRLYWYRQTLGQGPEFLTYFQNEAQLEKSRLLSDRFSAERPKGSFSTLEIQRTEQGDSAMYLCASSHSGYTEAFFGQGTRLTVV.